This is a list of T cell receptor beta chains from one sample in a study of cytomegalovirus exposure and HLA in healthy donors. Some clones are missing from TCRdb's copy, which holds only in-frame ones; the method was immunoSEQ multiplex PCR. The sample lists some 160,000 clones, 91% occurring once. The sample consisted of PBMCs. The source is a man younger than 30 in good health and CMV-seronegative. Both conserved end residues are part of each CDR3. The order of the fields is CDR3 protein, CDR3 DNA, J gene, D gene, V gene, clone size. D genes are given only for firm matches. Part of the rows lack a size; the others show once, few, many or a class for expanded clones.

CDR3: CASSQNGIEKLFF; DNA: TGCGCCAGCAGCCAAAACGGGATCGAAAAACTGTTTTTT; J: TRBJ1-4; D: .; V: TRBV4-1; size: .
CDR3: CASSEGRRPYGYTF; DNA: TGTGCCAGCAGTGAAGGACGGAGGCCCTATGGCTACACCTTC; J: TRBJ1-2; D: .; V: TRBV6-1; size: .
CDR3: CASRWGVFPGANVLTF; DNA: TGTGCCAGCAGGTGGGGGGTGTTCCCTGGGGCCAACGTCCTGACTTTC; J: TRBJ2-6; D: .; V: TRBV5-6; size: .
CDR3: CASSDMGQGDGYTF; DNA: TGTGCCAGCAGTGATATGGGACAGGGGGATGGCTACACCTTC; J: TRBJ1-2; D: TRBD1; V: TRBV6-5; size: .
CDR3: CASSPLYGYTF; DNA: TGTGCCAGCAGCCCCCTCTATGGCTACACCTTC; J: TRBJ1-2; D: .; V: TRBV7-2; size: .
CDR3: CASSPAAATMNTEAFF; DNA: TGTGCCAGCTCACCGGCGGCAGCTACCATGAACACTGAAGCTTTCTTT; J: TRBJ1-1; D: .; V: TRBV18; size: .
CDR3: CASSLGGEAGGYTF; DNA: TGCGCCAGCAGCTTAGGGGGCGAGGCTGGCGGTTACACCTTC; J: TRBJ1-2; D: TRBD1; V: TRBV5-1; size: .
CDR3: CASSLFPLETQYF; DNA: TGCGCCAGCAGCTTGTTCCCTCTCGAGACCCAGTACTTC; J: TRBJ2-5; D: .; V: TRBV5-1; size: once
CDR3: CASSQTSTEAFF; DNA: TGCGCCAGCAGCCAAACGAGCACTGAAGCTTTCTTT; J: TRBJ1-1; D: .; V: TRBV4-1; size: .
CDR3: CASGPAGYGELFF; DNA: TGTGCTAGTGGTCCGGCAGGGTACGGGGAGCTGTTTTTT; J: TRBJ2-2; D: .; V: TRBV12-5; size: .
CDR3: CASSYHWREATGELFF; DNA: TGTGCCAGCAGTTACCATTGGAGGGAGGCCACCGGGGAGCTGTTTTTT; J: TRBJ2-2; D: .; V: TRBV6-6; size: .
CDR3: CASSSFPGQGAGEKLFF; DNA: TGCGCCAGCAGCTCCTTTCCGGGACAGGGCGCCGGTGAAAAACTGTTTTTT; J: TRBJ1-4; D: TRBD1; V: TRBV5-1; size: .
CDR3: CAIIWTGIQANYGYTF; DNA: TGTGCCATCATATGGACAGGTATACAAGCTAACTATGGCTACACCTTC; J: TRBJ1-2; D: TRBD1; V: TRBV10-3; size: once
CDR3: CSVGGRNTGELFF; DNA: TGCAGCGTCGGAGGGAGGAACACCGGGGAGCTGTTTTTT; J: TRBJ2-2; D: .; V: TRBV29-1; size: .
CDR3: CASSVGQGRQETQYF; DNA: TGTGCCAGCAGCGTCGGACAGGGGCGACAAGAGACCCAGTACTTC; J: TRBJ2-5; D: TRBD1; V: TRBV7-9; size: .
CDR3: CASASGAGNTIYF; DNA: TGTGCCAGCGCCAGCGGGGCTGGAAACACCATATATTTT; J: TRBJ1-3; D: .; V: TRBV9; size: .
CDR3: CASSLAGTYNEQFF; DNA: TGCGCCAGCAGCTTAGCGGGGACCTACAATGAGCAGTTCTTC; J: TRBJ2-1; D: TRBD2; V: TRBV5-1; size: .
CDR3: CAWSVGAGNTIYF; DNA: TGTGCCTGGAGTGTCGGGGCTGGAAACACCATATATTTT; J: TRBJ1-3; D: .; V: TRBV30; size: .
CDR3: CASSSAQVWDNSPLHF; DNA: TGTGCCAGCAGTTCTGCGCAGGTTTGGGATAATTCACCCCTCCACTTT; J: TRBJ1-6; D: .; V: TRBV6-6; size: .
CDR3: CPSGTRATEKLFF; DNA: TGCCCCAGTGGGACAAGGGCGACTGAAAAACTGTTTTTT; J: TRBJ1-4; D: .; V: TRBV10-1; size: .
CDR3: CASSMPPILAGGLNEQFF; DNA: TGTGCCAGCAGTATGCCCCCAATACTAGCGGGAGGTCTCAATGAGCAGTTCTTC; J: TRBJ2-1; D: TRBD2; V: TRBV27; size: once
CDR3: CAWSDWSSTNEKLFF; DNA: TGTGCCTGGAGTGACTGGTCCTCAACTAATGAAAAACTGTTTTTT; J: TRBJ1-4; D: .; V: TRBV30; size: .
CDR3: CASSLAEGASGRDTQYF; DNA: TGTGCCAGCAGCTTAGCCGAAGGGGCTAGCGGGAGAGATACGCAGTATTTT; J: TRBJ2-3; D: TRBD2; V: TRBV7-6; size: .
CDR3: CASSPTDSLAYEQYF; DNA: TGTGCCAGCAGCCCGACTGACAGCCTCGCCTACGAGCAGTACTTC; J: TRBJ2-7; D: .; V: TRBV7-6; size: .
CDR3: CASSLSLAGGPNDNEQFF; DNA: TGTGCCAGCAGCTTATCGTTAGCGGGGGGGCCGAATGACAATGAGCAGTTCTTC; J: TRBJ2-1; D: TRBD2; V: TRBV7-8; size: once
CDR3: CASSLDVTTPEQFF; DNA: TGTGCCAGCAGCTTAGACGTCACTACTCCGGAGCAGTTCTTC; J: TRBJ2-1; D: .; V: TRBV11-1; size: .
CDR3: CASREGGPTDTQYF; DNA: TGTGCCAGTAGGGAAGGAGGGCCCACAGATACGCAGTATTTT; J: TRBJ2-3; D: .; V: TRBV19; size: .
CDR3: CASSSGPGAEGANVLTF; DNA: TGTGCCAGCAGCTCGGGGCCAGGGGCGGAGGGGGCCAACGTCCTGACTTTC; J: TRBJ2-6; D: .; V: TRBV5-4; size: .
CDR3: CASSPSGQGKDQPQHF; DNA: TGTGCCAGCTCACCTTCCGGACAGGGAAAGGATCAGCCCCAGCATTTT; J: TRBJ1-5; D: TRBD1; V: TRBV18; size: .
CDR3: CASSLALTGRENNEQFF; DNA: TGTGCCAGCAGCTTAGCGCTAACCGGGAGGGAGAACAATGAGCAGTTCTTC; J: TRBJ2-1; D: TRBD2; V: TRBV7-2; size: .
CDR3: CASSLPGPKTDTQYF; DNA: TGTGCCAGCAGTTTACCTGGCCCCAAAACAGATACGCAGTATTTT; J: TRBJ2-3; D: .; V: TRBV28; size: .
CDR3: CASSREHGAREQFF; DNA: TGTGCCAGCAGCCGAGAACATGGGGCTAGGGAGCAGTTCTTC; J: TRBJ2-1; D: .; V: TRBV5-4; size: .
CDR3: CASGGSSTNEKLFF; DNA: TGTGCCAGCGGCGGAAGTTCGACTAATGAAAAACTGTTTTTT; J: TRBJ1-4; D: .; V: TRBV19; size: few
CDR3: CASSPLADWAGEAFF; DNA: TGTGCCAGCTCACCATTAGCCGATTGGGCGGGTGAAGCTTTCTTT; J: TRBJ1-1; D: .; V: TRBV18; size: .
CDR3: CASSTDRNSYNEQFF; DNA: TGTGCCAGCAGCACGGACAGGAACTCCTACAATGAGCAGTTCTTC; J: TRBJ2-1; D: TRBD1; V: TRBV11-2; size: .
CDR3: CASSPRRDRGQGYQPQHF; DNA: TGTGCCAGCAGCCCACGGAGGGACAGGGGCCAGGGCTATCAGCCCCAGCATTTT; J: TRBJ1-5; D: TRBD1; V: TRBV7-2; size: .
CDR3: CASSPQDRTTDTQYF; DNA: TGTGCCAGCTCACCACAGGACAGAACCACAGATACGCAGTATTTT; J: TRBJ2-3; D: .; V: TRBV18; size: .
CDR3: CAWSGGSTGTGRPNYGYTF; DNA: TGTGCCTGGAGTGGGGGCTCGACCGGGACAGGAAGACCTAACTATGGCTACACCTTC; J: TRBJ1-2; D: TRBD1; V: TRBV30; size: .
CDR3: CASGAPRTGWDQPQHF; DNA: TGTGCTAGTGGTGCCCCCAGGACAGGATGGGATCAGCCCCAGCATTTT; J: TRBJ1-5; D: TRBD1; V: TRBV12-5; size: .
CDR3: CASSPPRRGLAGVDEQFF; DNA: TGTGCCAGCAGCCCCCCTAGAAGAGGACTAGCGGGAGTTGATGAGCAGTTCTTC; J: TRBJ2-1; D: TRBD2; V: TRBV7-2; size: .
CDR3: CASSPGAGAGYGYTF; DNA: TGTGCCAGCAGCCCCGGGGCAGGGGCGGGTTATGGCTACACCTTC; J: TRBJ1-2; D: .; V: TRBV7-3; size: .
CDR3: CASSLGGSGNTIYF; DNA: TGTGCCAGCAGCTTAGGAGGCTCTGGAAACACCATATATTTT; J: TRBJ1-3; D: .; V: TRBV7-2; size: .
CDR3: CASSRGQTLTNEKLFF; DNA: TGTGCCAGCAGCCGTGGACAGACTTTAACTAATGAAAAACTGTTTTTT; J: TRBJ1-4; D: .; V: TRBV7-2; size: .
CDR3: CSADRGDGYTF; DNA: TGCAGCGCGGACAGGGGCGATGGCTACACCTTC; J: TRBJ1-2; D: TRBD1; V: TRBV29-1; size: .
CDR3: CASSLDLGIARVF; DNA: TGTGCCAGCAGCTTAGATCTTGGGATAGCGAGAGTCTTC; J: TRBJ2-1; D: .; V: TRBV7-2; size: .
CDR3: CASGWLDRENEQFF; DNA: TGTGCTAGTGGTTGGTTGGACAGGGAGAATGAGCAGTTCTTC; J: TRBJ2-1; D: TRBD1; V: TRBV12-5; size: .
CDR3: CASSPIASRFQYF; DNA: TGTGCCAGCAGCCCTATAGCCTCCCGCTTTCAGTACTTC; J: TRBJ2-4; D: .; V: TRBV5-4; size: .
CDR3: CASSSSIVNEQFF; DNA: TGTGCCAGCAGCAGTTCAATAGTCAATGAGCAGTTCTTC; J: TRBJ2-1; D: .; V: TRBV5-4; size: .
CDR3: CASSKDSGSYNEQFF; DNA: TGCGCCAGCAGCAAAGATAGCGGCTCCTACAATGAGCAGTTCTTC; J: TRBJ2-1; D: .; V: TRBV10-1; size: .
CDR3: CASSLTGSDTEAFF; DNA: TGCGCCAGCAGCTTGACAGGGTCGGACACTGAAGCTTTCTTT; J: TRBJ1-1; D: .; V: TRBV5-1; size: .
CDR3: CASSVGPGGSLETQYF; DNA: TGTGCCAGCAGCGTAGGTCCTGGAGGGTCATTAGAGACCCAGTACTTC; J: TRBJ2-5; D: .; V: TRBV9; size: .
CDR3: CASSYYSRETQYF; DNA: TGTGCCAGCAGTTACTATTCGCGGGAGACCCAGTACTTC; J: TRBJ2-5; D: .; V: TRBV6-5; size: .
CDR3: CASSGGQLNYGYTF; DNA: TGTGCCAGCAGCGGGGGACAGCTTAACTATGGCTACACCTTC; J: TRBJ1-2; D: TRBD1; V: TRBV9; size: .